The 10 T cell receptor beta chains in this list originate from one sample, sequenced in a study of T cell responses to AZD1222 COVID-19 vaccine. Profiling relied on immunoSEQ multiplex PCR, and the TCRdb table lists in-frame clones only, not all of them. The sample comprises about 140,000 clones, roughly 90% of which are singletons, and 1.5% to 2% rests with the top ten. Source: peripheral blood, taken on day 0 of AZD1222 vaccination. These receptor sequences come from an adult in good health.

This clone has only one observation. This sequence joins TRBV18 and TRBJ2-5; 8 nucleotides agree with TRBD2. CDR1 KGHSH and CDR2 LQKENI come from the germline V gene. The CDR3 is 17 amino acids. V gave up 3 bases and J gave up 5 bases; unmatched junction bases: 14. CDR3 coding DNA: TGTGCCAGCTCACCGACCATTTCGACTAGCGTGGTGGAGACCCAGTACTTC. Its protein is CASSPTISTSVVETQYF.

The chain recombines TRBV4-3 with TRBJ2-5; D possibly corresponds to TRBD2 (7 bases). Trimming took 0 bases from V and 5 from J, leaving 13 bases between them. Germline V gives CDR1 LGHNA, CDR2 YSLEER. This CDR3 contains 15 residues. CDR3 nucleotide sequence: TGCGCCAGCAGCCAAGAGGGGGGGCGCGGGGAGACCCAGTACTTC. This sequence encodes CASSQEGGRGETQYF.

Here the CDR3 reads CASSPNRGGVSGELFF. In nucleotides, the CDR3 is TGTGCCAGCAGTCCAAATAGGGGCGGGGTGTCCGGGGAGCTGTTTTTT. This rearrangement joins TRBV27 to TRBJ2-2, with D perhaps matching TRBD2 (6 bases). The germline CDR1 and CDR2 sequences are MNHEY and SMNVEV (reference sequence). V gave up 5 bases and J gave up 6 bases, with 19 bases separating them. This CDR3 region has 16 residues.

The chain employs TRBV6-5 and TRBJ1-5; a possible D gene is TRBD1 (5 bases). V was cut by 5 bases and J by 6 bases, with 8 bases left in between. CDR1 and CDR2 from the germline V gene are MNHEY and SVGAGI. The CDR3 has 12 amino acids. The CDR3 region has the DNA TGTGCCAGCAGTATGGGGGGTCAGCCCCAGCATTTT. This encodes CASSMGGQPQHF.

The rearrangement uses TRBV3-1 (or the pseudogene TRBV3-2) and TRBJ1-6; D gene uncertain. The V end lost 4 bases, the J end lost 7 bases, and 11 bases lay between the germline ends. The CDR3 sequence is 14 residues long. Germline CDR1 is LGHDT and CDR2 is YNNKEL (reference sequence). CDR3 sequence reads: CASSLVAANSPLHF. CDR3 sequence (DNA): TGTGCCAGCAGCCTTGTGGCAGCCAATTCACCCCTCCACTTT.

V usage is TRBV5-1 and J usage is TRBJ2-2; no clear D. Trimming pared 2 bases from V and 2 bases from J, leaving 10 bases between. CDR1 and CDR2 (germline): SGHRS, YFSETQ. The CDR3 is made up of 15 amino acids. CDR3 nucleotides: TGCGCCAGCAGCTTCCAGGACCCCAACACCGGGGAGCTGTTTTTT. Translation gives CASSFQDPNTGELFF.

DNA for the CDR3: TGTGCCAGTAGTGCCACAGGGTTCTATGGCTACACCTTC. Amino acids: CASSATGFYGYTF. The V call is TRBV19, the J call TRBJ1-2; maybe TRBD1 (6 bases). V gave up 5 bases and J gave up 4 bases, with 11 bases separating them. Per germline, CDR1 LNHDA and CDR2 SQIVND (reference sequence). The CDR3 totals 13 residues.

The chain has TRBV5-1 and TRBJ2-7; 10 bases fit TRBD1. From germline, CDR1 is SGHRS and CDR2 YFSETQ. The CDR3 is 16 amino acids. V was clipped by 0 bases and J by 7 bases; unmatched bases: 10. Here the CDR3 reads CASSLGLGQGFREQYF. CDR3 in DNA: TGCGCCAGCAGCTTGGGATTGGGACAGGGGTTTCGAGAGCAGTACTTC. The full variable domain, rest sourced from reference TRBV5-1 and TRBJ2-7, is KAGVTQTPRYLIKTRGQQVTLSCSPISGHRSVSWYQQTPGQGLQFLFEYFSETQRNKGNFPGRFSGRQFSNSRSEMNVSTLELGDSALYLCASSLGLGQGFREQYFGPGTRLTVT.

The DNA of the CDR3 is TGCGCCAGCGTACCAGACAGCTCCTACGAGCAGTACTTC. Its translation: CASVPDSSYEQYF. The V and J genes are TRBV5-1 and TRBJ2-7; D might be TRBD1 (5 bases). The V end was cut by 7 bases, the J end by 0 bases, with 11 bases between. Germline V gives CDR1 SGHRS, CDR2 YFSETQ. This CDR3 has 13 residues.

The chain combines TRBV13 with TRBJ2-3; tentatively, D is TRBD2 (6 bases). The V end lost 5 bases, the J end lost 3 bases, and 12 bases lay between the germline ends. CDR3 length equals 14 residues. The germline gives CDR1 PRHDT, CDR2 FYEKMQ (reference sequence). The CDR3 coding sequence is TGTGCCAGCAGCGGTGGCCGGGGGACAGATACGCAGTATTTT. Encoded protein: CASSGGRGTDTQYF.